Listed below are T cell receptor beta chains from one sample, sequenced in a study of blood T cells in healthy people across ages. TCRdb called the 5' RACE reads again in MiXCR, with one record for every CDR3 protein. Of hundreds of thousands of distinct CDR3 sequences in the sample, around 25% were seen once. The same sample was also studied in work on T cells of mothers and their children.

Material for sequencing was blood. These receptors all stem from a boy younger than 18 in good health. Both conserved end residues are part of each CDR3. The D gene is left open where the match is weak. Not all rows give a size; the values are once, few, many and, for expanded clones, a class.

cdr3_nt	cdr3_aa	clone_size	d_call	j_call	v_call
TGTGCCAGCAGTTCCAGGGTAAGGAACTATGGCTACACCTTC	CASSSRVRNYGYTF	NA	NA	TRBJ1-2	TRBV12-3/TRBV12-4
TGTGCCAGCAGTTTGACGACTAACTATGGCTACACCTTC	CASSLTTNYGYTF	NA	NA	TRBJ1-2	TRBV12-3/TRBV12-4
TGTGCCAGCGGGACAGGATATGGCTACACCTTC	CASGTGYGYTF	once	TRBD1	TRBJ1-2	TRBV28
TGTGCCAGCAGCCTTCCTATGCATGAGCAGTTCTTC	CASSLPMHEQFF	few	NA	TRBJ2-1	TRBV28
TGCAGCGTGCGAGACGGGGGGGTCGCGGAGACCCAGTACTTC	CSVRDGGVAETQYF	NA	TRBD2	TRBJ2-5	TRBV29-1
TGTGCCAGCAGCTTACTCGGACGGAACTACAATGAGCAGTTCTTC	CASSLLGRNYNEQFF	few	NA	TRBJ2-1	TRBV7-2
TGTGCCAGCAGTAAAACAGGTATCTCTGGGGCCAACGTCCTGACTTTC	CASSKTGISGANVLTF	few	NA	TRBJ2-6	TRBV2
TGTGCCAGCTCACCAACCCGGGACAGGGGCCGCTCGTCGAACACCGGGGAGCTGTTTTTT	CASSPTRDRGRSSNTGELFF	few	TRBD1	TRBJ2-2	TRBV18
TGTGCCAGCAGCATGGACAGGGGCCAATCCTACGAGCAGTACTTC	CASSMDRGQSYEQYF	few	TRBD1	TRBJ2-7	TRBV28
TGTGCCAGCAGTTCGGCCCAGGGGGCTAAAGAGACCCAGTACTTC	CASSSAQGAKETQYF	NA	TRBD1	TRBJ2-5	TRBV27
TGTGCCACCAGCAGCAGGGTAGGGTCTGGAAACACCATATATTTT	CATSSRVGSGNTIYF	few	NA	TRBJ1-3	TRBV15
TGTGCCAGCAGTTACTCCATGACGACTAGCGGACTTACCTACGAGCAGTACTTC	CASSYSMTTSGLTYEQYF	NA	TRBD2	TRBJ2-7	TRBV6-5
TGCAGCGTTCTCTTGACCAGGAGCTACGAGCAGTACTTC	CSVLLTRSYEQYF	NA	NA	TRBJ2-7	TRBV29-1
TGCGCCAGCAGCCAAGATGGAGCGGGGTGGGGGGATACGCAGTATTTT	CASSQDGAGWGDTQYF	NA	TRBD2	TRBJ2-3	TRBV4-1
TGTGCCAGCAGCTTTTATAGCGCCGAACCGTCCTACAATGAGCAGTTCTTC	CASSFYSAEPSYNEQFF	NA	NA	TRBJ2-1	TRBV7-6
TGTGCCAGCAGTCAAACCCCGGGGCTCTACGAGCAGTACTTC	CASSQTPGLYEQYF	NA	NA	TRBJ2-7	TRBV2
TGTGCCAGCAGCCAAGGGTCGGGACTAGCAGAAGAGACCCAGTACTTC	CASSQGSGLAEETQYF	NA	TRBD2	TRBJ2-5	TRBV3-1
TGTGCCAGCAGTTACCTGGGGGGCCTCAACAATGAGCAGTTCTTC	CASSYLGGLNNEQFF	NA	NA	TRBJ2-1	TRBV6-2/TRBV6-3
TGTGCCAGCAGTGAAAGGCTGGGGTTGGAGACCCAGTACTTC	CASSERLGLETQYF	NA	NA	TRBJ2-5	TRBV25-1
TGTGCGACCGGGACAGGGCAAGAGACCCAGTACTTC	CATGTGQETQYF	NA	TRBD1	TRBJ2-5	TRBV6-2/TRBV6-3
TGCAGTGCTCCCCTAGCGGGCCCTTACAATGATCAGTTCTTC	CSAPLAGPYNDQFF	NA	TRBD2	TRBJ2-1	TRBV20-1
TGCAGTGCTAGAGATTCGGAGCGGGGGGGAGAGACCCAGTACTTC	CSARDSERGGETQYF	NA	TRBD2	TRBJ2-5	TRBV20-1
TGTGCCAGCGGGGGAAGTCGGACAGGGGTGGAAGAGACCCAGTACTTC	CASGGSRTGVEETQYF	NA	TRBD1	TRBJ2-5	TRBV6-1
TGTGCCAGCCTGGACGGACGGAACACTGAAGCTTTCTTT	CASLDGRNTEAFF	once	NA	TRBJ1-1	TRBV7-9
TGCAGCGTCCTCCCGGGACAGAGAAACTATGGCTACACCTTC	CSVLPGQRNYGYTF	few	TRBD1	TRBJ1-2	TRBV29-1
TGTGCCAGCGACCCACTAGCGGGAGAGGGGAATGAGCAGTTCTTC	CASDPLAGEGNEQFF	few	TRBD2	TRBJ2-1	TRBV5-5
TGTGCCAGCAGGCCGCACTCCTCAACTAATGAAAAACTGTTTTTT	CASRPHSSTNEKLFF	few	NA	TRBJ1-4	TRBV6-5
TGTGCCAGCAGTGACCACGGGGGGAGTAGGAGAGAGACCCAGTACTTC	CASSDHGGSRRETQYF	NA	TRBD2	TRBJ2-5	TRBV6-2/TRBV6-3
TGTGCCAGCACCACTAGCGGGAGAGGGAACAATGAGCAGTTCTTC	CASTTSGRGNNEQFF	NA	TRBD2	TRBJ2-1	TRBV6-2/TRBV6-3
TGTGCCAGCTCACCCTCCGACCAAGAGACCCAGTACTTC	CASSPSDQETQYF	NA	NA	TRBJ2-5	TRBV18
TGCAGTGCTACCCCGGGACAGGGGGCCTTTGGCTACACCTTC	CSATPGQGAFGYTF	NA	TRBD1	TRBJ1-2	TRBV20-1
TGTGCCAGTCGACCCGACGGCGGCTCCTACATTGAGCAGTTCTTC	CASRPDGGSYIEQFF	NA	NA	TRBJ2-1	TRBV28
TGCAGCGTTGGGTTCGGTTTAGCGGGGGGCCAAGAGAACACCGGGGAGCTGTTTTTT	CSVGFGLAGGQENTGELFF	NA	TRBD2	TRBJ2-2	TRBV29-1